Listed here are 9 T cell receptor beta chains from one sample, sequenced in a study of blood T cell repertoires in COVID-19. Assay used: immunoSEQ multiplex PCR; TCRdb lists only in-frame clones, some missing. The sample holds about 410,000 clones, 86% seen once. Sequencing was performed on peripheral blood. The source of these receptors is a woman aged 25 to 45 with active or convalescent COVID-19.

The chain couples TRBV3-1 (or the pseudogene TRBV3-2) to TRBJ1-1, with TRBD1 identical over 7 bases. Germline CDR1 and CDR2: LGHDT and YNNKEL (reference sequence). This CDR3 is built from 15 residues. Trimming took 4 bases from V and 4 from J; bases not matched to a gene: 9. The CDR3 region is CASSLSTGSGTEAFF. The CDR3 DNA is TGTGCCAGCAGCCTATCGACAGGGTCGGGCACTGAAGCTTTCTTT.

The J gene is TRBJ2-7, the V gene TRBV18; 7 bases are shared with TRBD1. The CDR3 is 15 residues long. The germline V gene encodes CDR1 KGHSH and CDR2 LQKENI. J gave up 2 bases and V 0 bases, and 4 bases lay outside the gene matches. CDR3 residues: CASSPPGQAPYEQYF. Written as DNA, the CDR3 is TGTGCCAGCTCACCACCCGGACAGGCCCCCTACGAGCAGTACTTC.

This sequence joins TRBV2 and TRBJ1-4, with 8 nucleotides matching TRBD1. The CDR3 is made up of 15 amino acids. The ends lost 5 bases at V and 4 bases at J; junction bases unmatched: 6. Germline CDR1 and CDR2: SNHLY and FYNNEI. CDR3 DNA: TGTGCCAGCAGTACAGGGGGTCTGCATAATGAAAAACTGTTTTTT. Amino acids: CASSTGGLHNEKLFF.

This clone was found once. The CDR3 DNA follows: TGCGCCAGCAGCCCAGGACTAGCGGGAGTCGGGGCCTACGAGCAGTACTTC. As protein: CASSPGLAGVGAYEQYF. The J gene is TRBJ2-7, the V gene TRBV4-1; 13 bases map to TRBD2. The junction had 8 bases not matched to a gene; V was cut back by 4 bases and J by 2 bases. The CDR3 covers 17 residues. Germline V gives CDR1 MGHRA, CDR2 YSYEKL.

The chain is built from TRBV10-3 and TRBJ1-4; 9 bases match TRBD1. CDR3 length: 13 amino acids. With 8 bases clipped from V and 6 bases from J, the junction kept 4 bases outside the gene matches. The V gene's germline CDR1 is ENHRY and CDR2 SYGVKD. CDR3 nucleotide sequence: TGTGCCATCGGGACAGGGTCGGATGAAAAACTGTTTTTT. This encodes CAIGTGSDEKLFF.

The chain combines TRBV19 with TRBJ2-5; D is unresolved. Trimming pared 6 bases from V and 3 bases from J, leaving 11 bases between. In germline, CDR1 is LNHDA, CDR2 SQIVND (reference sequence). This CDR3 contains 13 residues. CDR3 DNA: TGTGCCAGTAGACCAAGCCTGGAAGAGACCCAGTACTTC. Translated, it gives CASRPSLEETQYF. The variable domain in full, completed from reference TRBV19 and TRBJ2-5, reads DGGITQSPKYLFRKEGQNVTLSCEQNLNHDAMYWYRQDPGQGLRLIYYSQIVNDFQKGDIAEGYSVSREKKESFPLTVTSAQKNPTAFYLCASRPSLEETQYFGPGTRLLVL.

Here the CDR3 DNA reads TGTGCCAGCAGCTGGGGGGAACAACCACCCATCGACAGGGGGTCACAGCCCCAGCATTTT. Protein sequence: CASSWGEQPPIDRGSQPQHF. The rearrangement joins TRBV9 to TRBJ1-5, with 9 bases matching TRBD1. This CDR3 is built from 20 residues. CDR1 is SGDLS and CDR2 is YYNGEE in the germline V gene. The ends lost 4 bases at V and 7 bases at J; junction bases unmatched: 24.

The chain recombines TRBV19 with TRBJ1-1; D ambiguous. Trimming took 6 bases from V and 0 from J, leaving 8 bases between them. Looked up from germline, CDR1 is LNHDA and CDR2 is SQIVND (reference sequence). The CDR3 sequence is 13 residues long. CDR3 nucleotide sequence: TGTGCCAGTAGCGAACTTATGAACACTGAAGCTTTCTTT. As protein: CASSELMNTEAFF.

This chain uses TRBV5-1 with TRBJ2-3, with 11 bases fitting TRBD2. The CDR3 spans 16 residues. Trimming took 1 base from V and 4 from J; bases not matched to a gene: 5. Germline CDR1 SGHRS, CDR2 YFSETQ. CDR3 bases: TGCGCCAGCAGCTTGTCCGGGACTAGCGGAGCAGATACGCAGTATTTT. Its protein product is CASSLSGTSGADTQYF.